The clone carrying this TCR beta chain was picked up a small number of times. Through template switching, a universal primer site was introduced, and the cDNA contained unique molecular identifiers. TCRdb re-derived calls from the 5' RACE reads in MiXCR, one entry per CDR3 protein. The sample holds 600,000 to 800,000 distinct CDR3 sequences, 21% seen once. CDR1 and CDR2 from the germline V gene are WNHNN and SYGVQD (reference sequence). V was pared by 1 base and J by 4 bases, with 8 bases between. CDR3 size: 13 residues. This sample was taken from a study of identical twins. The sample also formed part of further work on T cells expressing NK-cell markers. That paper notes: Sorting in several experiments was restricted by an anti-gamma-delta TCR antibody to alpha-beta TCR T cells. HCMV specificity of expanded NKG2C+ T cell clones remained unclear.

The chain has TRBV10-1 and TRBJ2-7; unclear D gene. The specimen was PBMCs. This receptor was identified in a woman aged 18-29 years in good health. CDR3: CASSELPGYEQYF. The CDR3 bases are TGCGCCAGCAGTGAGTTACCAGGTTACGAGCAGTACTTC.